This T cell receptor beta chain was retrieved from a study of breast tumors, draining lymph nodes, adjacent tissues. General observations from the study: The lymph node origin of tumor T cells was framed as consistent with a hypothesis, not demonstrated. Tumor and nontumor repertoires were significantly more similar in luminal-like than in basal-like breast cancer.

Samples came from axillary lymph nodes draining the breast cancer. Deletions cut 4 bases from V and 5 bases from J, with 9 bases between. Germline V gene data show CDR1 as SGDLS and CDR2 as YYNGEE. The CDR3 has 13 residues. TCRdb processed the multiplex PCR reads anew with MiXCR; each CDR3 protein has one entry. This repertoire shows 100,000 or so distinct CDR3 sequences, over 20% found once; its top ten account for less than 1.5%. This clonotype was counted many times. As yet, its antigen is unknown. This TCR derives from a female donor with breast cancer. Some clones in this sample may be carry-over from other donors' samples. This rearrangement joins TRBV9 to TRBJ2-2; D uncertain. Specimen: axillary lymph node tissue. CDR3 DNA: TGTGCCAGCAGCCCCGGTGGGACCGGGGAGCTGTTTTTT. Its protein product is CASSPGGTGELFF.